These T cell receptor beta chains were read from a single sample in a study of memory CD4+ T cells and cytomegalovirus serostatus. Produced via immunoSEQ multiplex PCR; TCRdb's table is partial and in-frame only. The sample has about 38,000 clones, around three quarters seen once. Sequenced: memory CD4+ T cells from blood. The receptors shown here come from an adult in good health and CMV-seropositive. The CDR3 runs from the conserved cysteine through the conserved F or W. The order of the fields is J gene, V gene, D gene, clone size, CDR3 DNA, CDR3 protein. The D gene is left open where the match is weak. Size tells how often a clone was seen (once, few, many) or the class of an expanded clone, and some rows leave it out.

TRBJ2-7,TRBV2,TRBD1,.,TGTGCCAGCTGGGCCCATGCAGGGGGATCCTACGAGCAGTACTTC,CASWAHAGGSYEQYF
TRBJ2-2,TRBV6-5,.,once,TGTGCCAGCAGGGAAGTTGGTAGGGGGGAGCTGTTTTTT,CASREVGRGELFF
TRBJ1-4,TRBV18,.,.,TGTGCCAGCTCACCACAGGAGGCCCAGGGGCAGACTAATGAAAAACTGTTTTTT,CASSPQEAQGQTNEKLFF
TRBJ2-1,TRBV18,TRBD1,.,TGTGCCAGCTCACGCAAGACAGGGGGCGCGGCAGGCAATGAGCAGTTCTTC,CASSRKTGGAAGNEQFF
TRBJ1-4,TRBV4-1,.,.,TGCGCCAGCAGCCAAGGAGGGGGTTTTAATGAAAAACTGTTTTTT,CASSQGGGFNEKLFF
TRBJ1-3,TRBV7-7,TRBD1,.,TGTGCTAGCAGCCCGGGACAGATCTCTGGAAACACCATATATTTT,CASSPGQISGNTIYF
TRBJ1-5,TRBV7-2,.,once,TGTGCCAGCAGCTTAGAGGCAGGGCTACAGCCCCAGCATTTT,CASSLEAGLQPQHF
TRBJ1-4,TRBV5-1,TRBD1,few,TGCGCCAGCAGGACAGGGAATCTAGGAGGGTATGAAAAACTGTTTTTT,CASRTGNLGGYEKLFF
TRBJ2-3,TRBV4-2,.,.,TGTGCCAGCAGCCCTGACACTCTTTTTGGAGGCACAGATACGCAGTATTTT,CASSPDTLFGGTDTQYF
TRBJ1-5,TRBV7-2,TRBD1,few,TGTGCCAGCAGCTTCGGACAGGGTCAGCCCCAGCATTTT,CASSFGQGQPQHF
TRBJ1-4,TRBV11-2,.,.,TGTGCCAGCAGCTTAGCGCTAGGAAAACTGTTTTTT,CASSLALGKLFF
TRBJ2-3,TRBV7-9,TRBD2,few,TGTGCCAGCAGCCCCAGGCAGACTAGCGGGGGCCGGAGCACAGATACGCAGTATTTT,CASSPRQTSGGRSTDTQYF
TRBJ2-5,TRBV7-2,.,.,TGTGCCAGCAGCTTTAGTGCGGTCGAGACCCAGTACTTC,CASSFSAVETQYF
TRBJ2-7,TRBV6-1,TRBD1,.,TGTGCCAGCAGTGACCCCGGGACAGCCCGCTACGAGCAGTACTTC,CASSDPGTARYEQYF
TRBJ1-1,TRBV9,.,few,TGTGCCAGCAGCACAGACATAATGAACACTGAAGCTTTCTTT,CASSTDIMNTEAFF
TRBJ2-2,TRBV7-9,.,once,TGTGCCAGCAGCCCTGGGGGGAACACCGGGGAGCTGTTTTTT,CASSPGGNTGELFF
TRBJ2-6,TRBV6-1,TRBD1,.,TGTGCCAGCAGTGCTAACCCGGGACAGGGGGCGAGCTCTGGGGCCAACGTCCTGACTTTC,CASSANPGQGASSGANVLTF
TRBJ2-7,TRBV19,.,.,TGTGCCAGTAGTATGGACTGGTATTCCGAGCAGTACTTC,CASSMDWYSEQYF
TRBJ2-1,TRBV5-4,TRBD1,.,TGTGCCAGCAGCTTGTACCGGCAGGGGGACAATGAGCAGTTCTTC,CASSLYRQGDNEQFF
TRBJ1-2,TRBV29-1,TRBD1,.,TGCAGCGTGGGACAGGGGGTAGAAGGCTACACCTTC,CSVGQGVEGYTF
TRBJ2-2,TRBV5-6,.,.,TGTGCCAGCAGCTTGTCCGGGCTCCGGGAGCTGTTTTTT,CASSLSGLRELFF
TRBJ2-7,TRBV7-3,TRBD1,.,TGTGCCAGCAGCCCGACCGGGACAGGGCAGGGCGAGCAGTACTTC,CASSPTGTGQGEQYF
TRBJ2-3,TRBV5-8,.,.,TGTGCCAGCAGCTTAAAAACGGGCGCAGATACGCAGTATTTT,CASSLKTGADTQYF
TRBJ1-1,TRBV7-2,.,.,TGTGCCAGCAGCTTTAACTCGGGCACTGAAGCTTTCTTT,CASSFNSGTEAFF
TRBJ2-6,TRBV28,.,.,TGTGCCAGCAGTTTACCCGCTTACGGGGCCAACGTCCTGACTTTC,CASSLPAYGANVLTF
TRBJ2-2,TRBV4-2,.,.,TGTGCCAGCAGCCAAGAATTCCGGGGTGCTACCGGGGAGCTGTTTTTT,CASSQEFRGATGELFF
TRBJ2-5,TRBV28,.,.,TGTGCCAGCAGTTACGACGGGCCAACCCAGTACTTC,CASSYDGPTQYF
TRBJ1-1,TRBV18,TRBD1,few,TGTGCCAGCTCAGCGACTGACAGGGGGAATGAAGCTTTCTTT,CASSATDRGNEAFF
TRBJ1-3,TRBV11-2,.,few,TGTGCCAGCAGCGCGGACAGAGACACCATATATTTT,CASSADRDTIYF
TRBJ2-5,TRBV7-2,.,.,TGTGCCAGCAGTCCAGTCATGCGGACAGAGACCCAGTACTTC,CASSPVMRTETQYF
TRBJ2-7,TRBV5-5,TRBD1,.,TGTGCCAGCAGCTTGGCTTCCGGGACAGCCTCCTACGAGCAGTACTTC,CASSLASGTASYEQYF
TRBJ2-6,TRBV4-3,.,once,TGCGCCAGCAGCCAACGATGGGGGGTTGGGGCCAACGTCCTGACTTTC,CASSQRWGVGANVLTF
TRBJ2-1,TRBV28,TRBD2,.,TGTGCCAGCAGGGTAAGCGGGAGCTTTAATGAGCAGTTCTTC,CASRVSGSFNEQFF
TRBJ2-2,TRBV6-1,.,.,TGTGCCAGCAGTGAAGCGGAATACCGCACCGGGGAGCTGTTTTTT,CASSEAEYRTGELFF
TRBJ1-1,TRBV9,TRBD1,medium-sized,TGTGCCAGCAGCGTAGAAGGGACAGGGGAGACTGAAGCTTTCTTT,CASSVEGTGETEAFF
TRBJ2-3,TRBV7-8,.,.,TGTGCCAGCAGCATCTTAGGCAGCAACACAGATACGCAGTATTTT,CASSILGSNTDTQYF